The rows below give T cell receptor beta chains drawn from one sample of a study of control samples from healthy donors and cancer patients. This table comes from immunoSEQ multiplex PCR, and its TCRdb copy is limited to in-frame clones, with some not included. The sample contains under 60,000 clones, about 93% of which appear only once. Specimen: PBMCs. These receptors all stem from a woman aged 45-65 years with head and neck cancer. Each CDR3 is given without its conserved first and last residue.

>TRBV12-3/TRBV12-4|TRBJ1-2
ASSLSRDGYT
>TRBV27|TRBJ1-2
ASSLTGGYGYT
>TRBV5-8|TRBJ1-3
ASSRGGQGFVVGSTIY
>TRBV28|TRBJ1-6
ASRPGQGGNSPLH
>TRBV7-9|TRBJ2-2
ASSPRLAGPTGELF
>TRBV5-4|TRBJ1-1
ASSLLGGGGTEAF
>TRBV5-1|TRBJ2-2
ASSLGAPGELF
>TRBV28|TRBJ1-2
ASSLVQVEHYGYT
>TRBV19|TRBJ2-1
ASSIGLAGVTYNEQF
>TRBV12-3/TRBV12-4|TRBJ1-1
ASRTQGDTEAF
>TRBV5-1|TRBJ1-6
ASSLGPLNSPLH
>TRBV29-1|TRBJ1-4
SVEDPTVDATNEKLF
>TRBV20-1|TRBJ2-7
SASRRQGGYEQY
>TRBV10-3|TRBJ2-1
ATRGSGGISYNEQF
>TRBV5-1|TRBJ2-5
ASSLARGVETQY
>TRBV5-8|TRBJ1-5
ASMKVGGRSNQPQH
>TRBV6-1|TRBJ2-7
ASSETPLAGREQY
>TRBV28|TRBJ1-4
ASSLPGQGRMGDEKLF
>TRBV24-1|TRBJ1-3
ATSDLGRSSGNTIY
>TRBV28|TRBJ2-7
ASSPQGVVSYEQY
>TRBV27|TRBJ2-3
ASSLGQRFTDTQY
>TRBV15|TRBJ1-3
ATSVQGPGNTIY
>TRBV18|TRBJ2-2
ASSPEGTTALNTGELF
>TRBV5-1|TRBJ1-6
ASSLNLPGAPLH
>TRBV10-3|TRBJ2-5
AISEGQGLETQY
>TRBV9|TRBJ1-1
ASSPRTGLQAF
>TRBV28|TRBJ1-2
ASSFRRGGYT
>TRBV7-2|TRBJ1-1
ASSLAGNTEAF
>TRBV29-1|TRBJ2-3
SAGTGPADTQY
>TRBV7-9|TRBJ2-7
ASSSGTSAYYEQY
>TRBV6-5|TRBJ2-7
ASSSPAYEQY
>TRBV28|TRBJ1-5
ASAPEGLLNQPQH
>TRBV4-3|TRBJ1-4
ASSRGGIEKLF
>TRBV5-8|TRBJ2-4
ASSMFSGGAGKNIQY